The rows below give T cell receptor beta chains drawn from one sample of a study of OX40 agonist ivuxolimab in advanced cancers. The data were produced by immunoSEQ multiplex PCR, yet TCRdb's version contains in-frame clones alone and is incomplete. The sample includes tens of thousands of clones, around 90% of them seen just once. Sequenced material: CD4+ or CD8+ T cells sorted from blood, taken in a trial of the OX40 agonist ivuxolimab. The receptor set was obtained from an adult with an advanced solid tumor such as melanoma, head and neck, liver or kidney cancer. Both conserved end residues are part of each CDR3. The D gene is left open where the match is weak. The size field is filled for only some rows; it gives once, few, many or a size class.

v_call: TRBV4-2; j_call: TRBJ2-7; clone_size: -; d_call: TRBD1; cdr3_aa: CASRSTGGSYEQYF; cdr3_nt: TGTGCCAGCAGAAGCACAGGGGGCTCCTACGAGCAGTACTTC
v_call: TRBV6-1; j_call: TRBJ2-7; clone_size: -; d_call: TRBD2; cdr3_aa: CASSDRIGRASEQYF; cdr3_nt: TGTGCCAGCAGTGACCGGATCGGGAGGGCAAGTGAGCAGTACTTC
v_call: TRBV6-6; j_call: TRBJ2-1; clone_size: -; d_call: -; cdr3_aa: CASRKGDGNEQFF; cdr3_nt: TGTGCCAGCAGGAAAGGGGACGGAAATGAGCAGTTCTTC
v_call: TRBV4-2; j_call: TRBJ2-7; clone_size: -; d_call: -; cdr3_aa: CASSQYGDYEQYF; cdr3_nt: TGTGCCAGCAGCCAATATGGGGACTACGAGCAGTACTTC
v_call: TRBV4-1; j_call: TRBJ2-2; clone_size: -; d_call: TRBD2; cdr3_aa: CASSLGLANTGELFF; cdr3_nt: TGCGCCAGCAGCCTCGGACTAGCGAACACCGGGGAGCTGTTTTTT
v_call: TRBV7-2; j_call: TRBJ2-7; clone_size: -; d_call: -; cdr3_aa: CASSSAWQSYEQYF; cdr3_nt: TGTGCCAGCAGCTCGGCTTGGCAGTCCTACGAGCAGTACTTC
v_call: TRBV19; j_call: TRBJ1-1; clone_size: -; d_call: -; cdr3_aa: CASSIAGGVSTEAFF; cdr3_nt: TGTGCCAGTAGTATAGCAGGAGGGGTGAGCACTGAAGCTTTCTTT
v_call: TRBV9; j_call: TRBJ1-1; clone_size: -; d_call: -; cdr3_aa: CASSRDPGPINTEAFF; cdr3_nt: TGTGCCAGCAGCCGAGATCCGGGGCCAATTAACACTGAAGCTTTCTTT
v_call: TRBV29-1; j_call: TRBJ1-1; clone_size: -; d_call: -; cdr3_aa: CSVDTTGVNTEAFF; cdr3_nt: TGCAGCGTTGACACAACAGGAGTTAACACTGAAGCTTTCTTT
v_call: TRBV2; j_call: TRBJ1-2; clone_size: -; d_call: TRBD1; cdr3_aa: CASREGQGINYGYTF; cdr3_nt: TGTGCCAGCAGGGAGGGACAGGGGATTAACTATGGCTACACCTTC
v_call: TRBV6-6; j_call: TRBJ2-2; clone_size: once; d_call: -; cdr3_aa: CASSFRETGELFF; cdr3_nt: TGTGCCAGCAGTTTTCGGGAGACCGGGGAGCTGTTTTTT
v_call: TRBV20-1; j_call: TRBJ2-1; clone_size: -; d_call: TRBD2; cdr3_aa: CSVPTAGAPFF; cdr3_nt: TGCAGTGTTCCGACGGCGGGAGCCCCGTTCTTC
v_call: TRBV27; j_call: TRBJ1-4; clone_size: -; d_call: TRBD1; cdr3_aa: CASRPNPGQGREKLFF; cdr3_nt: TGTGCCAGCAGACCTAACCCCGGACAGGGGAGGGAAAAACTGTTTTTT
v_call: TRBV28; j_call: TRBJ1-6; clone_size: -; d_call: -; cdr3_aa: CASSLWGRNSPLHF; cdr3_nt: TGTGCCAGCAGTTTATGGGGGCGCAATTCACCCCTCCACTTT
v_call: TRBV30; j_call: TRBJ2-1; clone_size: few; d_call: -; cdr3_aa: CAWSVIQGNNEQFF; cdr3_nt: TGTGCCTGGAGTGTGATACAGGGAAACAATGAGCAGTTCTTC
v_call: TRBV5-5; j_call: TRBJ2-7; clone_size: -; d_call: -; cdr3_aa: CASSFRGAGEQYF; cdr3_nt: TGTGCCAGCAGCTTCCGGGGTGCGGGCGAGCAGTACTTC
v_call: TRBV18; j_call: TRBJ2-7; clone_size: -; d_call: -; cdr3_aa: CASSPQATRSGSYEQYF; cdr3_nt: TGTGCCAGCTCACCCCAGGCCACTAGGAGCGGCTCCTACGAGCAGTACTTC
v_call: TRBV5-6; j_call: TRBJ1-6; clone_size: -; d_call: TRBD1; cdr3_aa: CASSLYARGSSYNSPLHF; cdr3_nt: TGTGCCAGCAGCTTGTACGCCAGGGGGAGCTCCTATAATTCACCCCTCCACTTT
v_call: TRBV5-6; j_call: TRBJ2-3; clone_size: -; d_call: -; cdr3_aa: CASGFHNRNSDTQYF; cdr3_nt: TGTGCCAGCGGATTTCATAACAGGAACTCAGATACGCAGTATTTT
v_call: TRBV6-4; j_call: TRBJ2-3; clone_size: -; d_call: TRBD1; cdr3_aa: CASSGGGATDTQYF; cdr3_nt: TGTGCCAGCAGTGGAGGGGGCGCGACAGATACGCAGTATTTT
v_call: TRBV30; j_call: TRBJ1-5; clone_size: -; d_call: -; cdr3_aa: CAWDSHNQPQHF; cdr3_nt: TGTGCCTGGGACAGCCATAATCAGCCCCAGCATTTT
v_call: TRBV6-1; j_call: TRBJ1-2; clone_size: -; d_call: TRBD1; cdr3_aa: CASSSQGDYGYTF; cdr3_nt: TGTGCCAGCAGTTCACAGGGGGACTATGGCTACACCTTC
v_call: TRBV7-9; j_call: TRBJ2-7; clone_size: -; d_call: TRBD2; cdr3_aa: CASSPAGRVEQYF; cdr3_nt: TGTGCCAGCAGCCCCGCCGGGAGGGTTGAGCAGTACTTC
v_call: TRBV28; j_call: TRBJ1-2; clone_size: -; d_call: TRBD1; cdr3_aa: CASSRGDGYGYTF; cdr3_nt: TGTGCCAGCAGCAGGGGGGACGGGTATGGCTACACCTTC
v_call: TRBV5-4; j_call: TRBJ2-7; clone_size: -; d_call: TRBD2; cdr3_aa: CASSITSGGPYEQYF; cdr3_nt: TGTGCCAGCAGCATAACTAGCGGGGGCCCCTACGAGCAGTACTTC
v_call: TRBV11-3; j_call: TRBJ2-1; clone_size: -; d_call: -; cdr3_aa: CASSSDAPHEQFF; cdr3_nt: TGTGCCAGCAGCTCCGACGCCCCCCATGAGCAGTTCTTC
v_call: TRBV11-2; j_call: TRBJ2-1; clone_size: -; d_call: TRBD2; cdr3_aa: CASSSTGSGSGSYNEQFF; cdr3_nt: TGTGCCAGCAGCTCCACGGGTAGCGGGAGTGGGTCCTACAATGAGCAGTTCTTC
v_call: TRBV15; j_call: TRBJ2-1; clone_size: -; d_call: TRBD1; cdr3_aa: CATSRDRGLFYNEQFF; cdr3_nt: TGTGCCACCAGCAGAGATAGGGGGCTCTTCTACAATGAGCAGTTCTTC
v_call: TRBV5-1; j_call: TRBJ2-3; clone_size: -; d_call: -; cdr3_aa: CASSQILGADTQYF; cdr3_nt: TGCGCCAGCAGCCAAATACTTGGAGCAGATACGCAGTATTTT
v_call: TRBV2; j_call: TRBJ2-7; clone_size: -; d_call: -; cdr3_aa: CASSNYEQYF; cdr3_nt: TGTGCCAGTTCCAACTACGAGCAGTACTTC
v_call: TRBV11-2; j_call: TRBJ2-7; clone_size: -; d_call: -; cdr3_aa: CASSLGVRSSYEQYF; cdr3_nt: TGTGCCAGCAGCCTGGGGGTGAGGAGCTCCTACGAGCAGTACTTC
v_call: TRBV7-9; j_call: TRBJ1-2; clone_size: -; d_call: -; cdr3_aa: CASSLPGSPYGYTF; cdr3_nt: TGTGCCAGCAGCCTCCCAGGTTCGCCCTATGGCTACACCTTC
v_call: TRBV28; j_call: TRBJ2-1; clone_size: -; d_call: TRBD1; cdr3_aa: CASSSAGTEKYNEQFF; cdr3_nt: TGTGCCAGCAGTTCAGCCGGGACAGAGAAATACAATGAGCAGTTCTTC
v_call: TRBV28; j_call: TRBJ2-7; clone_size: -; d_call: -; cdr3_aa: CASSSPRDGGYEQYF; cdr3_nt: TGTGCCAGCAGTTCCCCCCGAGATGGGGGGTACGAGCAGTACTTC
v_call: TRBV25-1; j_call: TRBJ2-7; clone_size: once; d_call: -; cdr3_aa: CASSLTDLSYEQYF; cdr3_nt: TGTGCCAGCAGCCTGACAGACCTCTCCTACGAGCAGTACTTC